The rows below give T cell receptor beta chains drawn from one sample of a study of T-cell reconstitution after alpha-beta-depleted transplantation in children. TCRdb processed the PCR reads anew with MiXCR; each CDR3 protein has one entry. The sample gives under 450,000 distinct CDR3 sequences, around 16% of which show up once; 29% is in the top ten. The source material was PBMCs, mostly from graft donor cells, sampled 360 days after TCRalphabeta/CD19-depleted stem cell transplant. The receptor source for this set is a boy in the first two years of life who had a stem cell transplant for Wiskott-Aldrich syndrome, so the T cells may come from the graft donor. CDR3s include the opening cysteine and the closing phenylalanine or tryptophan. Fields, in order: V gene, J gene, CDR3 protein.

V: TRBV3-1; J: TRBJ2-5; CDR3: CASSQRGAETQYF
V: TRBV18; J: TRBJ2-3; CDR3: CASSPWAWRGSPDTQYF
V: TRBV7-9; J: TRBJ2-7; CDR3: CASSLFSNYEQYF
V: TRBV5-1; J: TRBJ1-4; CDR3: CASSRQGEAGNEKLFF
V: TRBV2; J: TRBJ2-5; CDR3: CASSSSTWQLETQYF
V: TRBV11-2; J: TRBJ1-4; CDR3: CASSPGEVNEKLFF
V: TRBV5-6; J: TRBJ2-1; CDR3: CASSFFFISNEQFF
V: TRBV5-8; J: TRBJ2-7; CDR3: CASSLGLEREREQYF
V: TRBV14; J: TRBJ2-7; CDR3: CASSRAAGGLNEQYF
V: TRBV18; J: TRBJ2-5; CDR3: CASSPTQGEQETQYF
V: TRBV15; J: TRBJ2-7; CDR3: CATSREGKGTYEQYF
V: TRBV27; J: TRBJ2-4; CDR3: CASRARIGTVNIQYF
V: TRBV6-5; J: TRBJ1-1; CDR3: CASSYSSANTEAFF
V: TRBV5-1; J: TRBJ2-3; CDR3: CASCLGGTDTQYF
V: TRBV29-1; J: TRBJ2-2; CDR3: CSVSRAGKGNTGELFF
V: TRBV24-1; J: TRBJ2-5; CDR3: CATSDTVAGIQETQYF
V: TRBV6-1; J: TRBJ2-7; CDR3: CASSSPSGRSYEQYF
V: TRBV10-3; J: TRBJ2-7; CDR3: CAITGGDGYEQYF
V: TRBV7-2; J: TRBJ1-2; CDR3: CASSLEDSNYGYTF
V: TRBV18; J: TRBJ2-5; CDR3: CASSRNRGPGETQYF
V: TRBV5-1; J: TRBJ2-3; CDR3: CASSPLGYTSTDTQYF
V: TRBV6-4; J: TRBJ2-7; CDR3: CASRLAGSPAAYEQYF
V: TRBV20-1; J: TRBJ2-4; CDR3: CSARAPGRNIQYF
V: TRBV6-5; J: TRBJ2-7; CDR3: CASSYSGTGWPYEQYF